These T cell receptor beta chains were read from a single sample in a study of blood T cell repertoires in COVID-19. Repertoires were generated with immunoSEQ multiplex PCR, while TCRdb's copy carries only in-frame clones and drops some. The sample yields over 70,000 clones, approximately 81% seen once. The sequenced sample consisted of peripheral blood. The receptors stem from a man in his fifties or sixties with COVID-19, enrolled during active disease. Each CDR3 is given with its conserved first and last residue. D genes are given only for firm matches. Some rows have no size entry. The others give once, few or many, or a class for an expanded clone.

j_gene	v_gene	d_gene	len	abundance	CDR3aa	CDR3nt
TRBJ2-1	TRBV11-2	.	15	.	CASSPDRDNYNEQFF	TGTGCCAGCAGCCCAGACCGGGACAACTACAATGAGCAGTTCTTC
TRBJ2-7	TRBV11-1	TRBD2	14	.	CASSSSGNSREQYF	TGTGCCAGCAGCTCCAGCGGGAACAGTCGCGAGCAGTACTTC
TRBJ2-5	TRBV19	TRBD1	16	.	CASSIEANRGKETQYF	TGTGCCAGTAGTATAGAAGCGAACAGGGGGAAAGAGACCCAGTACTTC
TRBJ1-3	TRBV5-5	.	13	.	CASSSVSGNTIYF	TGTGCCAGCAGCTCCGTATCTGGAAACACCATATATTTT
TRBJ2-3	TRBV7-9	.	14	.	CASSRGLSTDTQYF	TGTGCCAGCAGCCGGGGACTGAGCACAGATACGCAGTATTTT
TRBJ1-5	TRBV21-1	.	17	.	CASRGLQGALCNQPQHF	TGTGCCAGCAGGGGATTACAAGGGGCCCTATGCAATCAGCCCCAGCATTTT
TRBJ2-5	TRBV19	TRBD1	16	.	CASSPRGPGSQETQYF	TGTGCCAGTAGTCCCAGGGGGCCCGGCAGCCAAGAGACCCAGTACTTC
TRBJ2-7	TRBV5-5	TRBD1	14	.	CASGRTGRDYEQYF	TGTGCCAGCGGACGGACAGGCAGGGACTACGAGCAGTACTTC
TRBJ1-1	TRBV4-1	TRBD1	18	.	CASSQDLRDRGINTEAFF	TGCGCCAGCAGCCAAGATCTGAGGGACAGGGGCATCAACACTGAAGCTTTCTTT
TRBJ2-1	TRBV27	.	16	.	CASSSLSGSSYNEQFF	TGTGCCAGCAGTTCCCTTAGCGGAAGCTCCTACAATGAGCAGTTCTTC
TRBJ2-5	TRBV6-5	.	14	.	CASSYLARQETQYF	TGTGCCAGCAGTTACTTGGCTCGCCAAGAGACCCAGTACTTC
TRBJ1-4	TRBV28	TRBD1	17	.	CASSLDRGVFTNEKLFF	TGTGCCAGCAGTTTAGACAGGGGGGTGTTTACTAATGAAAAACTGTTTTTT
TRBJ1-4	TRBV5-1	TRBD1	15	.	CASSPGQGAHEKLFF	TGCGCCAGCAGCCCCGGACAGGGGGCACATGAAAAACTGTTTTTT
TRBJ1-5	TRBV5-5	.	15	.	CASSPNVGVGQPQHF	TGTGCCAGCAGCCCCAACGTCGGGGTAGGTCAGCCCCAGCATTTT
TRBJ2-2	TRBV27	.	13	.	CASSFYRTGELFF	TGTGCCAGCAGTTTTTACCGGACCGGGGAGCTGTTTTTT
TRBJ1-2	TRBV18	.	15	.	CASSPEGPNVYGYTF	TGTGCCAGCTCACCAGAGGGCCCGAACGTCTATGGCTACACCTTC
TRBJ1-1	TRBV7-6	.	19	few	CASSLLNLDRFQLNTEAFF	TGTGCCAGCAGCTTACTAAACCTGGACAGATTTCAACTGAACACTGAAGCTTTCTTT
TRBJ1-3	TRBV10-2	.	12	.	CASSPRGNTIYF	TGCGCCAGCAGCCCCCGGGGAAACACCATATATTTT
TRBJ2-3	TRBV4-1	TRBD1	16	.	CASSHLDRGLVDTQYF	TGCGCCAGCAGCCACTTAGACAGGGGGCTTGTAGATACGCAGTATTTT
TRBJ2-7	TRBV7-9	TRBD2	18	.	CASSLARPDVAGGYEQYF	TGTGCCAGCAGCTTAGCGCGGCCCGATGTAGCGGGAGGGTACGAGCAGTACTTC
TRBJ2-7	TRBV10-3	TRBD1	14	.	CAITDRGGPYEQYF	TGTGCCATCACCGACAGGGGGGGCCCCTACGAGCAGTACTTC
TRBJ1-2	TRBV11-1	.	14	.	CASSTDRSLHGYTF	TGTGCCAGCAGCACCGACAGGAGTCTCCATGGCTACACCTTC